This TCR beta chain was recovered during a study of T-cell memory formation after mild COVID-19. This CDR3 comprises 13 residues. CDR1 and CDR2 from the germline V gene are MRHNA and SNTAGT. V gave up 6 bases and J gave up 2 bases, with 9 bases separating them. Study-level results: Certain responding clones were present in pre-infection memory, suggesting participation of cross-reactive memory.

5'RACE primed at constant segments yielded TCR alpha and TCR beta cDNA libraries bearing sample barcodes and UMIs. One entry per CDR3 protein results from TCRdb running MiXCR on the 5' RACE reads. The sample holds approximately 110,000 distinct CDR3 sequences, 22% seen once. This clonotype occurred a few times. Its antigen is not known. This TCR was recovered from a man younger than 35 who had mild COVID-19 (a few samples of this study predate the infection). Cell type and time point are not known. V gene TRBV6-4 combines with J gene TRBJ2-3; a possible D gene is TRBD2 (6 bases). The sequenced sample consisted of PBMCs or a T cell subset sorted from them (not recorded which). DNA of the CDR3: TGTGCCAGCAGAGGAGGGCTCACAGATACGCAGTATTTT. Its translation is CASRGGLTDTQYF.